The source of this T cell receptor beta chain is a study of CD8 T cells in Susac syndrome. Overall study findings and caveats: CD8+ clones in Susac expanded most in TEMRA cells and active patients. Susac-specific public clones in total CD8+ repertoires numbered some 16; in CD8+ TEMRA repertoires, they numbered about five.

The CDR3 consists of 13 residues. V lost 0 bases, J lost 8 bases, and 11 bases lay in between. Germline assignment: CDR1 SGHRS and CDR2 YFSETQ. For this clonotype: Its specificity is not known.

CD8+ and CD4+ T cells were negatively isolated; TEMRA cells were FACS-enriched. A quantity of about 0.5 to 1 ug RNA underwent reverse transcription using random hexamers. In TCRdb, the immunoSEQ multiplex PCR reads were re-called with MiXCR into one record per CDR3 protein. The sample lists tens of thousands of distinct CDR3 sequences; approximately 96% were seen once. The sequence was obtained from a human donor with Susac syndrome. V usage is TRBV5-1 and J usage is TRBJ1-2; D is unresolved. Material: CD8+ T cells from PBMCs. The CDR3 protein is CASSLGVTEGYTF. CDR3 DNA sequence: TGCGCCAGCAGCTTGGGAGTGACGGAGGGCTACACCTTC. Complete variable domain (other parts from reference TRBV5-1 and TRBJ1-2): KAGVTQTPRYLIKTRGQQVTLSCSPISGHRSVSWYQQTPGQGLQFLFEYFSETQRNKGNFPGRFSGRQFSNSRSEMNVSTLELGDSALYLCASSLGVTEGYTFGSGTRLTVV.